Listed below are T cell receptor beta chains from one sample, sequenced in a study of identical twins. MiXCR, run by TCRdb on the 5' RACE reads, gives a single entry per CDR3 protein. The sample gives 600,000 to 700,000 distinct CDR3 sequences, 21% of which show up once; approximately 4.3% is in the top ten. A further study also used this sample, focusing on T cells expressing NK-cell markers.

Sequenced sample: PBMCs. The receptors were gathered from a woman under 30 in good health. Each CDR3 is given with its conserved first and last residue. D genes are given only for firm matches. Not all rows give a size; the values are once, few, many and, for expanded clones, a class.

>TRBJ2-1|few|.|TRBV20-1
TGCAGTGCATCAGGGACTGGGGCGTACAATGAGCAGTTCTTC
CSASGTGAYNEQFF
>TRBJ2-1|many|.|TRBV27
TGTGCCAGCAGTTCAACTAGTTACAATGAGCAGTTCTTC
CASSSTSYNEQFF
>TRBJ2-6|.|.|TRBV20-1
TGCAGTGCTAGGGCGGGCGTCCTCTCTGGGGCCAACGTCCTGACTTTC
CSARAGVLSGANVLTF
>TRBJ2-1|.|.|TRBV6-2/TRBV6-3
TGTGCCAGCAGTTCCCTAGACAGATACAATGAGCAGTTCTTC
CASSSLDRYNEQFF
>TRBJ2-6|.|.|TRBV24-1
TGTGCCACCAGTGATCCGGCGTCCGGGGCCAACGTCCTGACTTTC
CATSDPASGANVLTF
>TRBJ1-4|.|TRBD1|TRBV12-3/TRBV12-4
TGTGCCAGCAGTTCCGGGACAGGGCGGAACAAACTGTTTTTT
CASSSGTGRNKLFF
>TRBJ2-1|.|.|TRBV30
TGTGCCTGGAGTGTAAGGGGAATGGTGCGGCCCCCCGAGCAGTTCTTC
CAWSVRGMVRPPEQFF
>TRBJ2-7|few|.|TRBV10-3
TGTGCCACCCAACGGGAGACCTACGAGCAGTACTTC
CATQRETYEQYF
>TRBJ2-2|.|.|TRBV29-1
TGCAGCGTTACCAACACCGGGGAGCTGTTTTTT
CSVTNTGELFF
>TRBJ2-4|many|.|TRBV5-3
TGTGCCAGTTCTCAGGGCACAAACCTAGCCAAAAACATTCAGTACTTC
CASSQGTNLAKNIQYF
>TRBJ2-1|few|TRBD2|TRBV12-3/TRBV12-4
TGTGCCAGCAGGCCCGGGACTAGCGGGTTAGGTGAGCAGTTCTTC
CASRPGTSGLGEQFF
>TRBJ2-1|.|.|TRBV7-3
TGTGCCAGCAGCCTCACCCCGGAGAGCTCCTACAATGAGCAGTTCTTC
CASSLTPESSYNEQFF
>TRBJ2-2|few|.|TRBV7-9
TGTGCCAGCAGCCCGGACGTTCTACGGCGAGGAGGGGAGCTGTTTTTT
CASSPDVLRRGGELFF
>TRBJ2-5|.|.|TRBV20-1
TGCAGTGCTACTCAGGGTACGGAGACCCAGTACTTC
CSATQGTETQYF
>TRBJ2-1|.|.|TRBV15
TGTGCCACCACTTGGGACCGTTACAATGAGCAGTTCTTC
CATTWDRYNEQFF
>TRBJ2-6|few|.|TRBV20-1
TGCAGTGCATCCGGGGCCAACGTCCTGACTTTC
CSASGANVLTF
>TRBJ2-5|few|TRBD1|TRBV6-1
TGTGCCAGCAGTACCCCGGGACAGGGGTTGGAGACCCAGTACTTC
CASSTPGQGLETQYF
>TRBJ2-5|.|.|TRBV7-8
TGTGCCAGCAGCTTAAATCCGGGGGAAGGAGAGACCCAGTACTTC
CASSLNPGEGETQYF
>TRBJ2-5|.|.|TRBV9
TGTGCCAGCAGCGTAGCACTTGGGGGCGAGACCCAGTACTTC
CASSVALGGETQYF
>TRBJ2-7|.|TRBD2|TRBV29-1
TGCAGCGTTGGGACTAGCGGGACCCGTGGGGGGCAGTACTTC
CSVGTSGTRGGQYF
>TRBJ2-3|once|.|TRBV9
TGTGCCAGCAGCGGAGGACGCCCCGTGGATACGCAGTATTTT
CASSGGRPVDTQYF
>TRBJ2-3|.|.|TRBV12-3/TRBV12-4
TGTGCCAGCAGTCCTTCGACCTTTACAGATACGCAGTATTTT
CASSPSTFTDTQYF
>TRBJ2-1|.|.|TRBV10-3
TGTGCCATCACCCCCGGAGCAGGCAGCGATGAGCAGTTCTTC
CAITPGAGSDEQFF
>TRBJ2-1|.|.|TRBV10-3
TGTGCCATCAGTGAGTCGACGCGTGTGGGCTTCATCGGTAATGAGCAGTTCTTC
CAISESTRVGFIGNEQFF
>TRBJ1-1|few|TRBD1|TRBV3-1
TGTGCCAGCTCTCCCACGACAGGGGCGAACACTGAAGCTTTCTTT
CASSPTTGANTEAFF
>TRBJ2-1|few|TRBD2|TRBV7-9
TGTGCCAGCAGCTTACGAACTAGCGGGAGAACGTCCTACAATGAGCAGTTCTTC
CASSLRTSGRTSYNEQFF
>TRBJ1-1|many|TRBD1|TRBV15
TGTGCCACCAGCAGTTTGGGGACAGACCAAGCTTTCTTT
CATSSLGTDQAFF
>TRBJ2-1|.|TRBD2|TRBV5-1
TGCGCCAGCAGCTTCCGAGCGGGAGTTGGAAATGAGCAGTTCTTC
CASSFRAGVGNEQFF
>TRBJ2-3|.|TRBD2|TRBV6-2/TRBV6-3
TGTGCCAGCAGGCGTCGGACTAGAGGAGATACGCAGTATTTT
CASRRRTRGDTQYF
>TRBJ2-7|few|.|TRBV20-1
TGCAGTGCGGTCTCTGATACGGACTACGAGCAGTACTTC
CSAVSDTDYEQYF
>TRBJ2-5|few|TRBD2|TRBV20-1
TGCAGTGCTAGAGACCGCGGGACTAGCGGGGAGTATCAAGAGACCCAGTACTTC
CSARDRGTSGEYQETQYF
>TRBJ1-1|few|.|TRBV12-3/TRBV12-4
TGTGCCAGCAGTTTAGGGCCCCCCGGATCTTACACTGAAGCTTTCTTT
CASSLGPPGSYTEAFF
>TRBJ2-7|few|TRBD2|TRBV20-1
TGCAGTGCGCATCGTAGCGGGAGTAAGAGTTCCGAGCAGTACTTC
CSAHRSGSKSSEQYF
>TRBJ1-5|.|.|TRBV5-4
TGTGCCAGCAGCCCGGGGCGGGGTCAGCCCCAGCATTTT
CASSPGRGQPQHF
>TRBJ2-3|.|.|TRBV9
TGTGCCAGCAGCGGCGGACCATCCGAGGATACAGATACGCAGTATTTT
CASSGGPSEDTDTQYF
>TRBJ1-1|many|.|TRBV18
TGTGCCAGCTCACCACGAGTGAACACTGAAGCTTTCTTT
CASSPRVNTEAFF
>TRBJ2-7|few|.|TRBV20-1
TGCAGTGCACTGAAGTCAGGGGACTACGAGCAGTACTTC
CSALKSGDYEQYF
>TRBJ2-7|many|.|TRBV12-3/TRBV12-4
TGTGCCAGCAGTACGGGCCGGTCCTACGAGCAGTACTTC
CASSTGRSYEQYF
>TRBJ2-5|few|TRBD2|TRBV12-3/TRBV12-4
TGTGCCAGCAACGATGGACTAGCGGGGGAGACCCAGTACTTC
CASNDGLAGETQYF
>TRBJ2-5|.|.|TRBV5-1
TGCGCCAGCAATCGGGAGGAGACCCAGTACTTC
CASNREETQYF
>TRBJ2-7|many|.|TRBV5-1
TGCGCCAGCAGCTTTGCCTTCTCTGGGAACGAGCAGTACTTC
CASSFAFSGNEQYF
>TRBJ1-1|once|.|TRBV6-5
TGTGCCAGCAGTTACTCGGGCCGCGGGGCTTTCTTT
CASSYSGRGAFF
>TRBJ1-2|.|TRBD1|TRBV9
TGTGCCAGCAGCGCCGGGGACAGCTATGGCTACACCTTC
CASSAGDSYGYTF
>TRBJ2-4|.|TRBD2|TRBV27
TGTGCCAGCAGTTTCGGACTAGCGGGTTTCAAAAACATTCAGTACTTC
CASSFGLAGFKNIQYF
>TRBJ2-3|few|.|TRBV3-1
TGTGCCAGCAGCCTCAACAGGGCGCGCACAGATACGCAGTATTTT
CASSLNRARTDTQYF
>TRBJ2-1|few|TRBD2|TRBV7-9
TGTGCCAGCAGCTCCGCTAGCGGACTAAACAATGAGCAGTTCTTC
CASSSASGLNNEQFF
>TRBJ2-1|.|.|TRBV20-1
TGCAGTGCTAGAGATTCAGACACCCCTTCCTACAATGAGCAGTTCTTC
CSARDSDTPSYNEQFF
>TRBJ1-2|few|TRBD1|TRBV12-3/TRBV12-4
TGTGCCAGCAGAGATACAGGGGGGCATGGCTACACCTTC
CASRDTGGHGYTF
>TRBJ2-5|few|.|TRBV20-1
TGCAGTGCTAGAACGCTAGTGACCCAAGAGACCCAGTACTTC
CSARTLVTQETQYF
>TRBJ2-3|few|.|TRBV5-6
TGTGCCAGCAGCTCCCAAATGGGTCCAGATACGCAGTATTTT
CASSSQMGPDTQYF
>TRBJ2-3|.|.|TRBV29-1
TGCAGCGCGACCCGGGACACCAATTCGGGAGATACGCAGTATTTT
CSATRDTNSGDTQYF
>TRBJ2-7|few|TRBD1|TRBV20-1
TGCAGTGCTCCACGTCTAGGCCGGGACAGCTACGAGCAGTACTTC
CSAPRLGRDSYEQYF
>TRBJ1-6|many|.|TRBV11-3
TGTGCCAGCAGCTTAGTAGGCGCTAAATTCTCACCCCTCCACTTT
CASSLVGAKFSPLHF
>TRBJ2-7|few|.|TRBV11-2
TGTGCCAGCAGCTTAGAGGGCGCGGCCGAGCAGTACTTC
CASSLEGAAEQYF